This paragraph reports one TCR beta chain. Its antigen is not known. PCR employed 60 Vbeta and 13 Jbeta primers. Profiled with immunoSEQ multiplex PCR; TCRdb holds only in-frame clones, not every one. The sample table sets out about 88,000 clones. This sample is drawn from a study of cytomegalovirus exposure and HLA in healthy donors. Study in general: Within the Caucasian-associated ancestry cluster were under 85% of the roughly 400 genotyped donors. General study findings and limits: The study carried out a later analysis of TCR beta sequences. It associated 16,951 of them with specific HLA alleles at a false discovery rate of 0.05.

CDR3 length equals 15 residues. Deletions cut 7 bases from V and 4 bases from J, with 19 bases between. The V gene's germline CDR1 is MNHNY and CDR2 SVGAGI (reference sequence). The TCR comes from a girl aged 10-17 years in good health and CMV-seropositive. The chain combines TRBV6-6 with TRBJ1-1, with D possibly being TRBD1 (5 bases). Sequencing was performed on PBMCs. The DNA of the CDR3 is TGTGCCAGCATTGGCCTCTCCGGGGGGACCACTGAAGCTTTCTTT. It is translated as CASIGLSGGTTEAFF.